A single sample gave rise to the 13 T cell receptor beta chains below, sequenced in a study of blood T cell repertoires in COVID-19. Repertoires were generated with immunoSEQ multiplex PCR, while TCRdb's copy carries only in-frame clones and drops some. The data show approximately 200,000 clones, with 70% to 90% seen just once and more than 10% held by the top ten. Sequenced sample: PBMCs or T cells enriched from blood (not recorded which). All receptors derive from a man in his thirties or forties who had recovered from COVID-19.

The chain joins TRBV27 to TRBJ2-7; 10 bases map to TRBD2. Looked up from germline, CDR1 is MNHEY and CDR2 is SMNVEV (reference sequence). Trimming took 0 bases from V and 1 from J; bases not matched to a gene: 3. The CDR3 is 16 residues long. The CDR3 here is CASSLSGLAVSYEQYF. DNA of the CDR3: TGTGCCAGCAGTTTATCTGGACTAGCGGTATCCTACGAGCAGTACTTC.

V gene TRBV3-1 (or the pseudogene TRBV3-2) combines with J gene TRBJ1-2, with TRBD1 matching over 8 bases. V was clipped by 0 bases and J by 8 bases; unmatched bases: 8. The CDR3 is 15 residues long. CDR1 and CDR2 from the germline V gene are LGHDT and YNNKEL (reference sequence). The CDR3 loop reads CASSQDGRGRGGYTF. The DNA of the CDR3 is TGTGCCAGCAGCCAAGATGGCAGGGGGCGAGGAGGCTACACCTTC.

The rearrangement links TRBV7-2 to TRBJ1-2; 8 nucleotides align to TRBD1. The CDR3 has 15 residues. Unmatched junction bases numbered 7, after V lost 5 bases and J lost 2 bases. Germline CDR1 SGHTA, CDR2 FQGNSA. In DNA, the CDR3 is TGTGCCAGCAGCGAAGGACAGGGAAGCAACTATGGCTACACCTTC. Amino acids: CASSEGQGSNYGYTF. The full variable domain, with the rest looked up from reference TRBV7-2 and TRBJ1-2, is GAGVSQSPSNKVTEKGKDVELRCDPISGHTALYWYRQSLGQGLEFLIYFQGNSAPDKSGLPSDRFSAERTGGSVSTLTIQRTQQEDSAVYLCASSEGQGSNYGYTFGSGTRLTVV.

This chain links TRBV14 with TRBJ1-2; D uncertain. Between the trimmed V and J ends, which lost 4 bases and 4 bases, there was a span of 10 bases. The CDR3 runs to 13 residues. CDR1 and CDR2 from the germline V gene are SGHDN and FVKESK. The CDR3 bases are TGTGCCAGCAGCCTCCGGGAGCGCTATGGCTACACCTTC. Amino acid sequence: CASSLRERYGYTF.

This chain connects TRBV4-2 to TRBJ2-7; D ambiguous. V was pared by 0 bases and J by 5 bases, with 5 bases between. Germline loops: CDR1 LGHNA, CDR2 YNFKEQ. The CDR3 sequence is 12 residues long. The CDR3 is CASSQDGDEQYF. The CDR3 region has the DNA TGTGCCAGCAGCCAAGACGGAGACGAGCAGTACTTC.

The V call is TRBV5-1, the J call TRBJ2-1; 13 positions agree with TRBD2. The CDR3 is made up of 18 amino acids. V lost 1 base and J lost 6; bases outside the gene matches: 10. Germline-derived CDR1 and CDR2 are SGHRS and YFSETQ. The CDR3, as DNA: TGCGCCAGCAGCTTGACCCCTGGGGGGACTAGCGGGATCAATGAGCAGTTCTTC. Translation gives CASSLTPGGTSGINEQFF.

J is TRBJ1-2 and V is TRBV4-1; 7 bases are shared with TRBD1. The ends lost 3 bases at V and 4 bases at J; junction bases unmatched: 8. This CDR3 is built from 15 residues. The germline gives CDR1 MGHRA, CDR2 YSYEKL. The CDR3 spells CASSHPVRGSYGYTF. The CDR3 DNA reads TGCGCCAGCAGCCACCCTGTCAGGGGGAGCTATGGCTACACCTTC.

This chain joins TRBV9 and TRBJ1-6, with unresolved D. The length of the CDR3 is 14 residues. Germline CDR1 is SGDLS and CDR2 is YYNGEE. V lost 3 bases and J 11 bases, leaving 15 bases between the germline ends. CDR3 protein: CASSALLEGTPLHF. The CDR3 DNA reads as TGTGCCAGCAGCGCCCTCTTGGAGGGAACACCCCTCCACTTT.

CDR3 DNA: TGTGCCAGCAGCCAAGGGTCACTACGCCTCTACGAGCAGTACTTC. Its protein is CASSQGSLRLYEQYF. The chain links TRBV3-1 (or the pseudogene TRBV3-2) to TRBJ2-7; D unresolved. The ends were cut back, 1 base at V and 3 bases at J, with 13 bases in the middle. CDR3 length: 15 residues. Germline values: CDR1 LGHDT, CDR2 YNNKEL (reference sequence).

The gene calls are TRBV21-1 and TRBJ2-3; the table's D call, TRBD2, was not checked against the DNA. TRBV21-1 represents a pseudogene. This CDR3 contains 19 residues. This CDR3 is CASSPSGTSGRISTDTQYF. CDR3 in DNA: TGTGCCAGCTCACCGTCCGGGACTAGCGGGCGAATTAGCACAGATACGCAGTATTTT.

In its sample, this clone was seen a few times. V usage is TRBV3-1 (or the pseudogene TRBV3-2) and J usage is TRBJ2-7; 9 bases fit TRBD2. The CDR3 runs 15 residues. V was clipped by 4 bases and J by 3 bases; unmatched bases: 7. Germline CDR1 reads LGHDT; CDR2 reads YNNKEL (reference sequence). The CDR3 DNA is TGTGCCAGCAGCCGGAATAGCGGGAGTGACTACGAGCAGTACTTC. Its translation: CASSRNSGSDYEQYF.

This clone showed up just once. The chain joins TRBV7-2 to TRBJ2-7, with 7 bases aligning to TRBD1. The ends lost 10 bases at V and 1 base at J; junction bases unmatched: 10. CDR3 length: 14 residues. The germline V gene encodes CDR1 SGHTA and CDR2 FQGNSA. The CDR3 nucleotides are TGTGCCACCAAGACTCGGGGACAGTCCTACGAGCAGTACTTC. Its translation: CATKTRGQSYEQYF.

The rearrangement joins TRBV7-8 to TRBJ1-4; D is uncertain. The CDR3 covers 16 residues. Germline assignment: CDR1 SGHVS and CDR2 FQNEAQ. Trimming removed 5 bases from V and 3 bases from J, with 16 bases in between. DNA for the CDR3: TGTGCCAGCAGCCCGTCGGGAAGTCGACCTAATGAAAAACTGTTTTTT. Protein product: CASSPSGSRPNEKLFF.